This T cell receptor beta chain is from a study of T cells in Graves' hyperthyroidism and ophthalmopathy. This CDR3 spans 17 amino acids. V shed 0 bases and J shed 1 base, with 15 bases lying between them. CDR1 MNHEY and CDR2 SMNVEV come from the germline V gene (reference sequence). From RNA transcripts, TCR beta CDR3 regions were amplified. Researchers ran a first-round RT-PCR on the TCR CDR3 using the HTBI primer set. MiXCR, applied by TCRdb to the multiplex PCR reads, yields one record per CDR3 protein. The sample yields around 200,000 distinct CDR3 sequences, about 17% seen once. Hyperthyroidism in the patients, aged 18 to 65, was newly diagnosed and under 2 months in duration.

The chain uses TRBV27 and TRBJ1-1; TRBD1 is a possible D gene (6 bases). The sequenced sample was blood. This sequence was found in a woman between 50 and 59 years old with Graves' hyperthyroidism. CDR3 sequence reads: CASSLSIHREANTEAFF. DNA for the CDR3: TGTGCCAGCAGTTTATCGATCCACAGGGAAGCGAACACTGAAGCTTTCTTT.